This entry concerns a single TCR beta chain. The antigen is unknown. CDR1 DFQATT and CDR2 SNEGSKA come from the germline V gene (reference sequence). The CDR3 spans 14 residues. V lost 3 bases and J 0 bases, leaving 11 bases between the germline ends. The sample originates from a study of T cell repertoires in cytomegalovirus infection. Study background: Used in the study were CMV epitopes, some recently identified and HLA-C-restricted, others well-studied and HLA-B-restricted. Public signatures in TCR beta pointed to CMV infection and matching HLA type. Regarding the study as a whole: CMV carriers having the relevant HLA were flagged by cumulative public TCR beta family frequency. The response measured ex vivo was dominated by TCR beta clonotypes (HLA-C-restricted and CMV-specific).

TCRdb ran MiXCR on the reads and lists one entry per CDR3 protein. There are 750,000 to 900,000 distinct CDR3 sequences in the sample; about 27% occur only once, and approximately 14% lies in the top ten. The receptor comes from a human donor in good health (CMV status not recorded). Some clones in this sample may be carry-over from other donors' samples. This chain uses TRBV20-1 with TRBJ1-1; the D is unclear. The sample here was cultured CD8+ T cells from PBMCs, taken from culture after CMV antigen stimulation. The CDR3 bases are TGCAGTGCTAGCAGGCTCTCGATGAACACTGAAGCTTTCTTT. Amino acid sequence: CSASRLSMNTEAFF.